The rows below give T cell receptor beta chains drawn from one sample of a study of vaccination and CD4 T cells after COVID-19. Their recognized antigens are unknown. One entry per CDR3 protein results from TCRdb running MiXCR on the PCR reads. Of about 10,000 distinct CDR3 sequences listed, roughly 30% are singletons. Sequencing was done on a sample of CD4+ T cells from blood, cultured in vitro. The receptors shown here come from a human donor in good health. The CDR3 runs from the conserved cysteine through the conserved F or W. Fields, in order: clone size, V gene, J gene, D gene, CDR3 DNA, CDR3 protein. A D gene is named only where the DNA matches it firmly. Some rows have no size entry. The others give once, few or many, or a class for an expanded clone.

abundance: .
v_gene: TRBV27
j_gene: TRBJ1-5
d_gene: .
CDR3nt: TGTGCCAGCAGCCGCGAACGGGGACATAGCAATCAGCCCCAGCATTTT
CDR3aa: CASSRERGHSNQPQHF

abundance: .
v_gene: TRBV7-9
j_gene: TRBJ1-6
d_gene: .
CDR3nt: TGTGCCAGCAGCTCCCCAGGCGGTTCTTCACCCCTCCACTTT
CDR3aa: CASSSPGGSSPLHF

abundance: .
v_gene: TRBV19
j_gene: TRBJ1-1
d_gene: .
CDR3nt: TGTGCCAGTAGTAGATTCTCCGGGCCACAGAACACTGAAGCTTTCTTT
CDR3aa: CASSRFSGPQNTEAFF

abundance: .
v_gene: TRBV24-1
j_gene: TRBJ2-7
d_gene: TRBD2
CDR3nt: TGTGCCACCAGTGACCCTGAGGCTAGCGGGGTGGGGGAGCAGTACTTC
CDR3aa: CATSDPEASGVGEQYF

abundance: once
v_gene: TRBV28
j_gene: TRBJ2-1
d_gene: TRBD2
CDR3nt: TGTGCCAGCAGTTTGACTAGCGGGAGGGGTAATGAGCAGTTCTTC
CDR3aa: CASSLTSGRGNEQFF

abundance: .
v_gene: TRBV6-1
j_gene: TRBJ1-2
d_gene: .
CDR3nt: TGTGCCAGCAGTCCGGGGGTCCTTTATGGCTACACCTTC
CDR3aa: CASSPGVLYGYTF

abundance: once
v_gene: TRBV11-2
j_gene: TRBJ2-3
d_gene: .
CDR3nt: TGTGCCAGCAGCTTAGTCGCCAGCCTCACAGATACGCAGTATTTT
CDR3aa: CASSLVASLTDTQYF

abundance: few
v_gene: TRBV6-1
j_gene: TRBJ2-5
d_gene: TRBD2
CDR3nt: TGTGCCAGCACCTCGCTAGCGGGAGGGAACCAAGAGACCCAGTACTTC
CDR3aa: CASTSLAGGNQETQYF

abundance: .
v_gene: TRBV6-1
j_gene: TRBJ2-2
d_gene: .
CDR3nt: TGTGCGAACACGGCGCTCGGAGGGACCGGGGAGCTGTTTTTT
CDR3aa: CANTALGGTGELFF

abundance: .
v_gene: TRBV29-1
j_gene: TRBJ2-7
d_gene: .
CDR3nt: TGCAGCGTTGAATCGGCAGGCTCCTACGAGCAGTACTTC
CDR3aa: CSVESAGSYEQYF

abundance: .
v_gene: TRBV7-9
j_gene: TRBJ2-2
d_gene: .
CDR3nt: TGTGCCAGCAGCTTAGTGAGGGAGACCGGGGAGCTGTTTTTT
CDR3aa: CASSLVRETGELFF

abundance: .
v_gene: TRBV27
j_gene: TRBJ2-6
d_gene: .
CDR3nt: TGTGCCAGCCGATACGGGGCCAACGTCCTGACTTTC
CDR3aa: CASRYGANVLTF

abundance: .
v_gene: TRBV11-2
j_gene: TRBJ2-3
d_gene: TRBD1
CDR3nt: TGTGCCAGCAGCGCCGGGACAGGGCGAGATACGCAGTATTTT
CDR3aa: CASSAGTGRDTQYF

abundance: .
v_gene: TRBV20-1
j_gene: TRBJ1-1
d_gene: .
CDR3nt: TGCAGTGCTAGAGATAAGCAGATACACAACACTGAAGCTTTCTTT
CDR3aa: CSARDKQIHNTEAFF

abundance: .
v_gene: TRBV5-4
j_gene: TRBJ2-7
d_gene: .
CDR3nt: TGTGCCAGCAGCTTGGACACCTACGAGCAGTACTTC
CDR3aa: CASSLDTYEQYF

abundance: .
v_gene: TRBV7-7
j_gene: TRBJ2-2
d_gene: .
CDR3nt: TGTGCTAGCAGCTTACAACCGGGATCTTACACCGGGGAGCTGTTTTTT
CDR3aa: CASSLQPGSYTGELFF

abundance: .
v_gene: TRBV5-6
j_gene: TRBJ2-2
d_gene: .
CDR3nt: TGTGCCAGCAGCTTGGGACTAGGCGCCACCGGGGAGCTGTTTTTT
CDR3aa: CASSLGLGATGELFF

abundance: few
v_gene: TRBV15
j_gene: TRBJ2-3
d_gene: .
CDR3nt: TGTGCCACCAGCAGAGCGGGAGTAGGAGATACGCAGTATTTT
CDR3aa: CATSRAGVGDTQYF

abundance: .
v_gene: TRBV4-2
j_gene: TRBJ2-7
d_gene: .
CDR3nt: TGTGCCAGCAGCACCCACTACGAGCAGTACTTC
CDR3aa: CASSTHYEQYF

abundance: .
v_gene: TRBV19
j_gene: TRBJ1-5
d_gene: .
CDR3nt: TGTGCCAGTAGACCCCCCGGGGGTTGGAATCAGCCCCAGCATTTT
CDR3aa: CASRPPGGWNQPQHF

abundance: .
v_gene: TRBV7-2
j_gene: TRBJ2-2
d_gene: TRBD1
CDR3nt: TGTGCCAGCAGCCCGCGTTCAGGGGGCCTGGACACCGGGGAGCTGTTTTTT
CDR3aa: CASSPRSGGLDTGELFF

abundance: few
v_gene: TRBV28
j_gene: TRBJ1-3
d_gene: .
CDR3nt: TGTGCCAGCAGTGACAGCAGAGCAGGAAACACCATATATTTT
CDR3aa: CASSDSRAGNTIYF

abundance: .
v_gene: TRBV20-1
j_gene: TRBJ2-4
d_gene: TRBD1
CDR3nt: TGCAGTGCTAGTTTTGGCGACAGGGCAGCCAAAAACATTCAGTACTTC
CDR3aa: CSASFGDRAAKNIQYF

abundance: few
v_gene: TRBV20-1
j_gene: TRBJ1-4
d_gene: .
CDR3nt: TGCAGTGCTAGGGCAGCCAGGGCTGGGGAAAAACTGTTTTTT
CDR3aa: CSARAARAGEKLFF

abundance: .
v_gene: TRBV2
j_gene: TRBJ1-5
d_gene: .
CDR3nt: TGTGCCAGCAGTGGCCGTGGGGGCGCAGGTCAGCCCCAGCATTTT
CDR3aa: CASSGRGGAGQPQHF

abundance: once
v_gene: TRBV4-1
j_gene: TRBJ1-2
d_gene: .
CDR3nt: TGCGCCAGCAGCCAAGGGGGCTGGAATGGCTACACCTTC
CDR3aa: CASSQGGWNGYTF

abundance: few
v_gene: TRBV6-2/TRBV6-3
j_gene: TRBJ2-7
d_gene: TRBD1
CDR3nt: TGTGCCAGCAGACTCCAGGGGGTCCCCTCCTACGAGCAGTACTTC
CDR3aa: CASRLQGVPSYEQYF

abundance: few
v_gene: TRBV19
j_gene: TRBJ2-1
d_gene: TRBD2
CDR3nt: TGTGCCAGTAGTCCCCCGTTTAGCGGGGATAAGAATGAGCAGTTCTTC
CDR3aa: CASSPPFSGDKNEQFF

abundance: .
v_gene: TRBV5-1
j_gene: TRBJ2-2
d_gene: .
CDR3nt: TGCGCCAGCAGCCCGGGAAACACCGGGGAGCTGTTTTTT
CDR3aa: CASSPGNTGELFF

abundance: .
v_gene: TRBV7-2
j_gene: TRBJ1-5
d_gene: TRBD1
CDR3nt: TGTGCCAGCAGCTTAGCCGCAGGACAGGGATATGGCAATCAGCCCCAGCATTTT
CDR3aa: CASSLAAGQGYGNQPQHF

abundance: .
v_gene: TRBV28
j_gene: TRBJ2-7
d_gene: .
CDR3nt: TGTGCCAGCACCAACTTTAGGAGCTCCTACGAGCAGTACTTC
CDR3aa: CASTNFRSSYEQYF

abundance: few
v_gene: TRBV7-8
j_gene: TRBJ2-5
d_gene: .
CDR3nt: TGTGCCAGCAGCTTGGGTTGGGGTGGGGGAGGTGATGAGACCCAGTACTTC
CDR3aa: CASSLGWGGGGDETQYF

abundance: few
v_gene: TRBV7-3
j_gene: TRBJ2-7
d_gene: TRBD1
CDR3nt: TGTGCCAGCAGCTCGGGACAGTACGAGCAGTACTTC
CDR3aa: CASSSGQYEQYF

abundance: few
v_gene: TRBV20-1
j_gene: TRBJ1-4
d_gene: TRBD1
CDR3nt: TGCAGTGCATTTTACAGGGGGCTGGGCGAAAAACTGTTTTTT
CDR3aa: CSAFYRGLGEKLFF

abundance: .
v_gene: TRBV7-6
j_gene: TRBJ2-7
d_gene: TRBD2
CDR3nt: TGTGCCAGCAGCCCGGGGGGGAGCTCCTACGAGCAGTACTTC
CDR3aa: CASSPGGSSYEQYF

abundance: .
v_gene: TRBV20-1
j_gene: TRBJ2-1
d_gene: TRBD2
CDR3nt: TGCAGTGCTGGCCCGGGACTAGCGGACTCCAATGAGCAGTTCTTC
CDR3aa: CSAGPGLADSNEQFF